The TCR beta chain under discussion was sequenced for a study of control samples from healthy donors and cancer patients. V lost 3 bases and J lost 4, with 15 bases in between. Germline V gives CDR1 MDHEN, CDR2 SYDVKM. This CDR3 region has 15 residues. Here immunoSEQ multiplex PCR was the method, and the copy in TCRdb shows in-frame clones only, minus some. This table holds 75,000 to 100,000 clones, around 88% found once. This TCR was recovered from a man aged 30 to 39 in good health. Sequenced sample: blood. V gene TRBV28 combines with J gene TRBJ1-2; possible D gene TRBD1, 6 bases. CDR3 bases: TGTGCCAGCAGTTTTTGGGGAAACAGGGCCTATGGCTACACCTTC. It specifies CASSFWGNRAYGYTF.